This T cell receptor beta chain was identified in a study of CD8 T cells in Susac syndrome. Random hexamers served to reverse transcribe roughly 0.5 to 1 ug RNA. TCRdb processed the immunoSEQ multiplex PCR reads anew with MiXCR; each CDR3 protein has one entry. The table lists roughly 120,000 distinct CDR3 sequences, roughly 93% of them singletons. The multiple sclerosis controls were treatment-naive patients affected by stable or active relapsing-remitting disease. V was trimmed by 3 bases and J by 3 bases, leaving 7 bases between them. The CDR3 is made up of 13 amino acids. Germline V gives CDR1 SGHNT, CDR2 YENEEA.

This receptor was obtained from a human donor with multiple sclerosis. This sequence joins TRBV11-3 and TRBJ2-3, with unresolved D. The sequencing input was CD4+ T cells from PBMCs. CDR3 coding DNA: TGTGCCAGCAGCTTCGGACCTACAGATACGCAGTATTTT. This sequence encodes CASSFGPTDTQYF.